Listed here is a single T cell receptor (beta chain). Its antigen remains unknown. J was trimmed by 7 bases and V by 5 bases; bases with no gene match: 9. CDR1 is LGHDT and CDR2 is YNNKEL in the germline V gene (reference sequence). There are 14 residues in the CDR3. Sample treatment: around 19 received Ad26.COV2.S at low or high dose, single or two shots; several received placebo; per-sample allocation not given. Sampling happened 63 days after the first vaccine or placebo injection. This entry belongs to a study of Ad26.COV2.S vaccination and SARS-CoV-2 variants. On the study more broadly: Enrollment placed the donor in the COV1001 Ad26.COV2.S trial arm. In the study, Ad26.COV2.S was injected intramuscularly once, or twice 56 days apart.

Data came from immunoSEQ multiplex PCR; TCRdb stores just in-frame clones and leaves some out. The data show roughly 330,000 clones, roughly 90% seen once. Overall study findings and caveats: Non-spike TCR breadth showed similarity between vaccine and placebo recipients.

The sample consisted of peripheral blood, taken in a trial of Ad26.COV2.S vaccine versus placebo. The TCR originated in a person between 18 and 60 years old who received the Ad26.COV2.S COVID-19 vaccine or a placebo. J is TRBJ1-2 and V is TRBV3-1 (or the pseudogene TRBV3-2); TRBD1 agrees at 8 bases. The CDR3, as DNA: TGTGCCAGCAGCGGACCCAGGGGGCTTCGTGGCTACACCTTC. Its translation: CASSGPRGLRGYTF.